The 20 T cell receptor beta chains below all came from one sample that was sequenced in a study of graft-versus-host responses after intestinal transplantation. Generated by immunoSEQ multiplex PCR, the TCRdb table keeps only in-frame clones and is missing some. The sample records tens of thousands of clones, just under 95% being singletons. For these TCRs, the target antigens are not known. Here the sequenced sample was unstimulated CD8+ T cells sorted from spleen or lymph node cells, taken before intestinal transplant. These receptors all stem from a human donor who received an intestinal transplant.

CDR3 DNA: TGTGCCAGCAAGGACCTATCCGGGGAGTATGGCTACACCTTC. Its translation is CASKDLSGEYGYTF. The V call is TRBV6-1, the J call TRBJ1-2, with D unresolved. The CDR3 runs to 14 residues. Per germline, CDR1 MNHNS and CDR2 SASEGT. Trimming shortened V by 7 bases and J by 5 bases, and 17 bases separated the two germline ends.

The chain links TRBV7-9 to TRBJ2-6, with TRBD1 matching 7 bases. The V and J ends lost 5 bases and 2 bases, in that order; junction bases with no gene match: 9. Germline CDR1 is SEHNR and CDR2 is FQNEAQ (reference sequence). This CDR3 has 17 amino acids. The CDR3 is CASSGTAPDAGANVLTF. The CDR3 DNA reads TGTGCCAGCAGCGGGACAGCTCCAGACGCTGGGGCCAACGTCCTGACTTTC.

This clone was counted once. This specimen includes other DNA sequences encoding the same CDR3. The chain recombines TRBV9 with TRBJ1-3, with D possibly matching TRBD1 (6 bases). This CDR3 region has 14 residues. The V gene's germline CDR1 is SGDLS and CDR2 YYNGEE. Trimming took 3 bases from V and 1 from J, leaving 8 bases between them. The CDR3, as DNA: TGTGCCAGCAGCGAAGGGGGTTCTGGAAACACCATATATTTT. This translates into CASSEGGSGNTIYF.

The J gene is TRBJ2-1, the V gene TRBV7-9; 7 bases match TRBD2. The CDR3 consists of 14 residues. Trimming took 5 bases from V and 8 from J; bases not matched to a gene: 9. Germline V gene sequence: CDR1 SEHNR, CDR2 FQNEAQ (reference sequence). Written as DNA, the CDR3 is TGTGCCAGCAGCGCCGGACTAGTAAGTGATGAGCAGTTCTTC. It codes for CASSAGLVSDEQFF.

V is TRBV19 and J is TRBJ2-1; possible D gene TRBD1, 5 bases. CDR1 is LNHDA, CDR2 SQIVND, per germline (reference sequence). This CDR3 contains 13 residues. V dropped 7 bases and J dropped 10 bases, with 17 bases sitting between them. CDR3 DNA sequence: TGTGCCAGTACCCCGCTTGCAGGGCGGGAGCAGTTCTTC. This sequence encodes CASTPLAGREQFF.

CDR3 sequence: CASSPVVKTEAFF. The CDR3 nucleotides read TGTGCCAGCAGCCCAGTGGTTAAGACTGAAGCTTTCTTT. This chain joins TRBV7-9 and TRBJ1-1, with D unclear. This CDR3 contains 13 residues. Trimming shortened V by 5 bases and J by 5 bases, and 12 bases separated the two germline ends. Germline CDR1 and CDR2: SEHNR and FQNEAQ (reference sequence).

As for this clone: A junction end diverges from the germline sequence, so it may reflect a read error. This chain links TRBV9 with TRBJ2-2; D is undetermined. From germline, CDR1 is SGDLS and CDR2 YYNGEE. The CDR3 runs to 13 residues. The CDR3 reads CAGSVINTGELFF. The DNA for the CDR3 is TGTGCCGGCAGCGTTATAAACACCGGGGAGCTGTTTTTT.

The chain links TRBV29-1 to TRBJ1-4, with a possible D match to TRBD1 (5 bases). The CDR3 is 12 amino acids. CDR1 and CDR2 (germline): SQVTM, ANQGSEA. V was cut by 6 bases and J by 5 bases, with 10 bases left in between. The CDR3 DNA is TGCAGCGTACACCAGGGAAATGAAAAACTGTTTTTT. Protein: CSVHQGNEKLFF.

The chain is built from TRBV2 and TRBJ2-1, with a weak D call TRBD2 (5 bases). The CDR3 contains 16 residues. V was clipped by 4 bases and J by 1 base, with 14 bases between them. CDR1 is SNHLY and CDR2 is FYNNEI in the germline V gene. For the CDR3, the DNA is TGTGCCAGCAGTGGCAGCGGCGAACCGTCCTACAATGAGCAGTTCTTC. This translates into CASSGSGEPSYNEQFF.

The chain recombines TRBV7-9 with TRBJ2-3; D may be TRBD1 (5 bases). V gave up 5 bases and J gave up 1 base, with 16 bases separating them. This CDR3 comprises 16 residues. Germline CDR1 reads SEHNR; CDR2 reads FQNEAQ (reference sequence). The CDR3 region is CASSHFVGAGTDTQYF. The CDR3 DNA is TGTGCCAGCAGCCACTTTGTTGGGGCTGGCACAGATACGCAGTATTTT.

The rearrangement links TRBV19 to TRBJ2-3; weak D call: TRBD1 (5 bases). The CDR3 sequence is 12 residues long. V gave up 5 bases and J gave up 4 bases, with 7 bases separating them. In germline, CDR1 is LNHDA, CDR2 SQIVND (reference sequence). This CDR3 reads CASSWGPDTQYF. The DNA for the CDR3 is TGTGCCAGTAGTTGGGGCCCAGATACGCAGTATTTT.

The chain employs TRBV30 and TRBJ1-6; TRBD1 might be the D (5 bases). V gave up 2 bases and J gave up 10 bases, with 12 bases separating them. Germline CDR1 is GTSNPN and CDR2 is SVGIG (reference sequence). There are 13 residues in the CDR3. CDR3 DNA sequence: TGTGCCTGGAGTCCTACACAGGCCTCACCCCTCCACTTT. Its translation: CAWSPTQASPLHF. The full variable domain, in which reference TRBV30 and TRBJ1-6 provide the parts outside the CDR3, is SQTIHQWPATLVQPVGSPLSLECTVEGTSNPNLYWYRQAAGRGLQLLFYSVGIGQISSEVPQNLSASRPQDRQFILSSKKLLLSDSGFYLCAWSPTQASPLHFGNGTRLTVT.

The chain is built from TRBV5-1 and TRBJ2-1, with no clear D. From germline, CDR1 is SGHRS and CDR2 YFSETQ. The germline V and J ends were trimmed by 0 bases and 5 bases, with 9 bases remaining between them. This CDR3 comprises 14 residues. CDR3 residues: CASSLGQANNEQFF. The CDR3 DNA sequence: TGCGCCAGCAGCTTGGGGCAGGCCAACAATGAGCAGTTCTTC.

This chain links TRBV28 with TRBJ2-7; 7 nucleotides agree with TRBD2. Germline CDR1 reads MDHEN; CDR2 reads SYDVKM. Germline trimming cut 8 bases from V and 7 bases from J; bases unmatched to any gene: 11. The CDR3 has 13 amino acids. The CDR3 is CASAFQTGGEQYF. The DNA for the CDR3 is TGTGCCAGCGCATTTCAGACGGGGGGAGAGCAGTACTTC.

This clone has only one observation. The chain recombines TRBV11-3 with TRBJ2-7; 9 nucleotides align to TRBD2. The CDR3 has 14 residues. Germline V lookup: CDR1 SGHNT, CDR2 YENEEA. Trimming cost V 3 bases and J 2 bases; bases outside gene matches: 2. The CDR3 loop reads CASSFSSGAYEQYF. The CDR3 DNA reads TGTGCCAGCAGCTTTTCTAGCGGGGCCTACGAGCAGTACTTC.

V is TRBV7-7 and J is TRBJ1-5; maybe TRBD1 (6 bases). The CDR3 sequence is 17 residues long. V was pared by 5 bases and J by 0 bases, with 17 bases between. CDR1 SSHAT and CDR2 FNYEAQ come from the germline V gene (reference sequence). The CDR3 region has the DNA TGTGCCAGCAGCGGATGCCCGGCAGGGGTTAGCAATCAGCCCCAGCATTTT. It specifies CASSGCPAGVSNQPQHF.

This rearrangement joins TRBV10-3 to TRBJ1-5; TRBD1 agrees at 8 bases. After removal of 9 bases from V and 6 bases from J, the junction contained 10 bases not matched to a gene. Germline V gene sequence: CDR1 ENHRY, CDR2 SYGVKD. There are 14 residues in the CDR3. The CDR3 reads CAITTGVGSQPQHF. In DNA, the CDR3 is TGTGCCATAACGACAGGGGTGGGTAGTCAGCCCCAGCATTTT.

The chain links TRBV5-4 to TRBJ2-1; TRBD2 agrees at 9 bases. CDR1 and CDR2 from the germline V gene are SGHNT and YYREEE (reference sequence). After removal of 0 bases from V and 9 bases from J, the junction contained 10 bases not matched to a gene. This CDR3 is built from 16 residues. The CDR3 is CASSLVGRGGRLEQFF. In DNA, the CDR3 is TGTGCCAGCAGCTTGGTCGGGCGGGGGGGCCGTCTTGAGCAGTTCTTC.

This clone was detected only once. The chain recombines TRBV7-6 with TRBJ2-7, with D perhaps matching TRBD1 (6 bases). Trimming took off 3 bases at V and 3 bases at J, with 12 bases between the two ends. Germline values: CDR1 SGHVS, CDR2 FNYEAQ. The CDR3 is made up of 14 amino acids. The CDR3 nucleotides read TGTGCCAGCAGCTTTGGGGACATCTGCTACGAGCAGTACTTC. Translation gives CASSFGDICYEQYF.

This sequence joins TRBV27 and TRBJ1-4, with 7 bases fitting TRBD1. Trimming cost V 2 bases and J 8 bases; bases outside gene matches: 2. CDR3 length: 13 residues. The germline V gene encodes CDR1 MNHEY and CDR2 SMNVEV (reference sequence). The CDR3 protein is CASSLRGGEKLFF. CDR3 bases: TGTGCCAGCAGTTTACGAGGGGGCGAAAAACTGTTTTTT.